The 16 T cell receptor beta chains presented below share a single source sample, sequenced in a study of blood T cell repertoires in COVID-19. The table came from immunoSEQ multiplex PCR; TCRdb's copy has only in-frame clones and leaves some out. The table includes more than 95,000 clones, roughly 89% detected once. The sample consisted of peripheral blood. These receptors were collected from a human donor in a cohort sampled during active COVID-19.

As for this clone: Distinct nucleotide sequences in the sample also encode this CDR3. The CDR3 spells CATSDLSAGKIKTYEQYF. The DNA for the CDR3 is TGTGCCACCAGTGATTTGTCCGCGGGGAAGATAAAGACCTACGAGCAGTACTTC. V and J are TRBV24-1 and TRBJ2-7; D might be TRBD2 (6 bases). CDR1 KGHDR and CDR2 SFDVKD come from the germline V gene. V was clipped by 0 bases and J by 2 bases, with 19 bases between them. The CDR3 is 18 amino acids.

This chain links TRBV5-6 with TRBJ2-3; 11 bases line up with TRBD2. V shed 4 bases, J shed 6 bases, and the junction held 10 bases outside the gene matches. CDR3 size: 16 residues. Per germline, CDR1 SGHDT and CDR2 YYEEEE. For the CDR3, the DNA is TGTGCCAGCAGCAACACGGGGGCTAGCGGGAGGGATACGCAGTATTTT. It specifies CASSNTGASGRDTQYF.

The chain links TRBV6-4 to TRBJ1-2; D unclear. The length of the CDR3 is 13 residues. Germline CDR1 is MRHNA and CDR2 is SNTAGT. V was cut by 5 bases and J by 2 bases, with 9 bases left in between. CDR3 sequence (DNA): TGTGCCAGCAGTCTCGACGGGAACTATGGCTACACCTTC. This encodes CASSLDGNYGYTF.

The chain uses TRBV27 and TRBJ1-1, with D perhaps TRBD1 (5 bases). Germline loops: CDR1 MNHEY, CDR2 SMNVEV (reference sequence). CDR3 length: 17 residues. V lost 6 bases to trimming and J lost 3 bases, with 23 bases between them. The CDR3 DNA is TGTGCCAGCAGACGACAGTTAAGGGCCTCAGGGCACACTGAAGCTTTCTTT. Amino acid sequence: CASRRQLRASGHTEAFF.

The chain couples TRBV19 to TRBJ2-4, with D maybe TRBD2 (6 bases). CDR3 length: 17 residues. The ends were cut back, 5 bases at V and 0 bases at J, with 17 bases in the middle. CDR1 is LNHDA, CDR2 SQIVND, per germline (reference sequence). CDR3 sequence: CASSSPGLSLAKNIQYF. In DNA, the CDR3 is TGTGCCAGTAGTTCCCCAGGACTATCCCTAGCCAAAAACATTCAGTACTTC.

The genes are TRBV4-1 and TRBJ2-7; unclear D gene. The CDR3 extends over 16 amino acids. Trimming left V 1 base short and J 0 bases short, with 13 bases between. The V gene's germline CDR1 is MGHRA and CDR2 YSYEKL. DNA of the CDR3: TGCGCCAGCAGCCAAGTTTTGGCATCTAGCTCCTACGAGCAGTACTTC. Amino acid sequence: CASSQVLASSSYEQYF.

In this sample, this clone turned up once. The rearrangement joins TRBV28 to TRBJ2-5, with 9 bases aligning to TRBD1. Germline V gene lookup returns CDR1 MDHEN and CDR2 SYDVKM. V lost 5 bases, J lost 5 bases, and 6 bases stayed unmatched. The CDR3 has 14 residues. CDR3 in DNA: TGTGCCAGCAGTGAACAGGGGGCAAGGGAGACCCAGTACTTC. It specifies CASSEQGARETQYF.

The sample holds a few counts of this clone. This sequence joins TRBV10-3 and TRBJ2-7; 7 bases agree with TRBD1. The CDR3 extends over 16 amino acids. Trimming removed 10 bases from V and 4 bases from J; junction bases left unmatched: 19. Germline CDR1 reads ENHRY; CDR2 reads SYGVKD. CDR3 in amino acids: CATGSDRAGSDYEQYF. The CDR3 bases are TGTGCCACCGGGTCCGACAGGGCGGGTTCCGATTACGAGCAGTACTTC.

This clone showed up just once. This chain joins TRBV27 and TRBJ1-6, with TRBD1 matching 7 bases. This CDR3 has 17 residues. Germline V gene sequence: CDR1 MNHEY, CDR2 SMNVEV (reference sequence). The V gene end was trimmed by 5 bases and the J gene end by 1 base; junction bases not matched to a gene: 8. This CDR3 is CASSTRQGVSYNSPLHF. CDR3 in DNA: TGTGCCAGCAGTACCCGACAGGGAGTATCCTATAATTCACCCCTCCACTTT.

This rearrangement joins TRBV7-2 to TRBJ1-1, with TRBD1 identical over 10 bases. CDR3 length: 15 amino acids. V was clipped by 5 bases and J by 5 bases; unmatched bases: 8. Germline V lookup: CDR1 SGHTA, CDR2 FQGNSA. CDR3 residues: CASSLEGQGRTEAFF. CDR3 bases: TGTGCCAGCAGCCTCGAGGGACAGGGGAGAACTGAAGCTTTCTTT.

V gene TRBV13 combines with J gene TRBJ2-3; possible D gene TRBD1, 6 bases. Per germline, CDR1 PRHDT and CDR2 FYEKMQ (reference sequence). V was trimmed by 3 bases and J by 3 bases, leaving 16 bases between them. The CDR3 contains 16 residues. In DNA form, the CDR3 reads TGTGCCAGCAGCTTGGGGGCGGCAACGGAAACAGATACGCAGTATTTT. This codes for CASSLGAATETDTQYF.

The chain links TRBV3-1 (or the pseudogene TRBV3-2) to TRBJ2-2, with 11 bases fitting TRBD1. The junction had 2 bases not matched to a gene; V was cut back by 3 bases and J by 5 bases. CDR1 is LGHDT, CDR2 YNNKEL, per germline (reference sequence). The CDR3 contains 15 residues. CDR3 in amino acids: CASSQGQGGTGELFF. The CDR3 DNA reads TGTGCCAGCAGCCAGGGACAGGGGGGGACCGGGGAGCTGTTTTTT.

CDR3 sequence reads: CASSYSAGRPGETQYF. The CDR3 DNA reads as TGTGCCAGCAGTTACTCGGCGGGGCGCCCAGGGGAGACCCAGTACTTC. V and J are TRBV6-2 or TRBV6-3 and TRBJ2-5; the D gene is possibly TRBD2 (6 bases). CDR1 and CDR2 (germline): MNHEY, SVGEGT. The CDR3 loop spans 16 amino acids. Trimming pared 0 bases from V and 5 bases from J, leaving 16 bases between.

The V call is TRBV24-1, the J call TRBJ2-7; the D gene is possibly TRBD2 (6 bases). V gave up 3 bases and J gave up 6 bases, with 11 bases separating them. The CDR3 loop spans 13 amino acids. The germline V gene has CDR1 KGHDR and CDR2 SFDVKD. The CDR3 reads CATSDPPGGEQYF. The CDR3 nucleotides read TGTGCCACCAGTGATCCCCCCGGGGGCGAGCAGTACTTC.

The chain recombines TRBV9 with TRBJ1-2; D is perhaps TRBD1 (6 bases). The germline V gene encodes CDR1 SGDLS and CDR2 YYNGEE. The CDR3 loop spans 15 amino acids. Trimming took off 4 bases at V and 4 bases at J, with 17 bases between the two ends. Here the CDR3 reads CASSPYADSPYGYTF. The CDR3 DNA reads as TGTGCCAGCAGCCCCTACGCGGACAGCCCCTATGGCTACACCTTC.

The table lists this clone with a few counts. The chain joins TRBV19 to TRBJ1-1; 7 nucleotides line up with TRBD1. The CDR3 runs 14 residues. Unmatched junction bases numbered 8, after V lost 3 bases and J lost 7 bases. The germline V gene has CDR1 LNHDA and CDR2 SQIVND (reference sequence). CDR3 bases: TGTGCCAGTAGTATCGGTCAGGGGGTGGGTGAAGCTTTCTTT. Translating it yields CASSIGQGVGEAFF.